Sequencing of this T cell receptor (beta chain) was carried out in a study of CD8+ T cells in alopecia areata. About the study: For 6 to 18 months, tofacitinib was taken, and 6 months off drug followed. Broader study findings: A single nonresponder leaves the baseline CD8+ expansion link to response uncertain.

V was cut by 1 base and J by 1 base, with 4 bases left in between. The CDR3 contains 13 residues. Germline values: CDR1 SEHNR, CDR2 FQNEAQ (reference sequence). Sample treatment: oral pan-JAK inhibitor, 5-10 mg twice daily. Researchers took lesional scalp punch biopsies and peripheral blood from people who were alopecia areata patients. A remark on this clone: Its antigen is unknown.

Once RNA had been extracted, it was reverse transcribed into cDNA to act as the sequencing template. TCRdb's copy holds only in-frame clones and misses some; the assay was immunoSEQ multiplex PCR. The sample has around 270,000 clones, roughly 60% seen once. The V and J genes are TRBV7-9 and TRBJ1-1; D remains unclear. The TCR was taken from a human donor with alopecia areata. Source: CD4+ T cells sorted from blood, taken at week 24, from a patient treated with tofacitinib. The CDR3 DNA reads as TGTGCCAGCAGCTTAGTGGGGAACACTGAAGCTTTCTTT. This gives the protein CASSLVGNTEAFF. Together with reference TRBV7-9 and TRBJ1-1, the CDR3 gives the full variable domain: DTGVSQNPRHKITKRGQNVTFRCDPISEHNRLYWYRQTLGQGPEFLTYFQNEAQLEKSRLLSDRFSAERPKGSFSTLEIQRTEQGDSAMYLCASSLVGNTEAFFGQGTRLTVV.